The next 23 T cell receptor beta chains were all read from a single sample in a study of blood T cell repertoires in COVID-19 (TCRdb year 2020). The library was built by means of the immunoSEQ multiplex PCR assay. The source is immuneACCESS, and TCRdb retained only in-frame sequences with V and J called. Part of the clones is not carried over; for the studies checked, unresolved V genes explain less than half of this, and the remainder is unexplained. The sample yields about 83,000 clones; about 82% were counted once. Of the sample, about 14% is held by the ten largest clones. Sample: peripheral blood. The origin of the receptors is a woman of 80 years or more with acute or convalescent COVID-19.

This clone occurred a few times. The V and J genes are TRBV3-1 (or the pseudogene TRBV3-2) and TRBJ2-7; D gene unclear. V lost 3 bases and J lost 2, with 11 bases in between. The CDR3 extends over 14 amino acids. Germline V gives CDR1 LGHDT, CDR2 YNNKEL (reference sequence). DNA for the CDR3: TGTGCCAGCAGCCAGGGCCCTTCCCCCTACGAGCAGTACTTC. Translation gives CASSQGPSPYEQYF.

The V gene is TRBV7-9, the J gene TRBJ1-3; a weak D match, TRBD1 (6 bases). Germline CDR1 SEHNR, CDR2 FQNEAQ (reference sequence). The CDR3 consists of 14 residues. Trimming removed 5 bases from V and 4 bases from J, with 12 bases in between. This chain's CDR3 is CASSPRDRGNTIYF. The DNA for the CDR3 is TGTGCCAGCAGCCCCCGTGACAGGGGAAACACCATATATTTT.

CDR3 region: CASSLGQGGASNQPQHF. The CDR3 nucleotides are TGTGCCAGCAGCCTCGGACAGGGAGGGGCCTCCAATCAGCCCCAGCATTTT. The chain joins TRBV4-2 to TRBJ1-5; 8 bases match TRBD1. The CDR3 is 17 amino acids. From germline, CDR1 is LGHNA and CDR2 YNFKEQ. The V segment lost 4 bases and the J segment 3 bases; nucleotides outside the gene matches: 11.

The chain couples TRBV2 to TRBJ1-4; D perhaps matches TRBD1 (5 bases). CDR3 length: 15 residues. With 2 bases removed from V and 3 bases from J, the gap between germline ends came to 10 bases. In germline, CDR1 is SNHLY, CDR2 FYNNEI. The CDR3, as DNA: TGTGCCAGCAGTGAAAGGGGAGGGGCTAATGAAAAACTGTTTTTT. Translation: CASSERGGANEKLFF.

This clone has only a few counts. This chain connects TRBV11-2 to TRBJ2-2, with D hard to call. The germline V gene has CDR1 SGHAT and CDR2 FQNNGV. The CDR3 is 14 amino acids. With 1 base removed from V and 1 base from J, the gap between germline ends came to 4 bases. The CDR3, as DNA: TGTGCCAGCAGCTTAGCCATGAACACCGGGGAGCTGTTTTTT. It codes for CASSLAMNTGELFF. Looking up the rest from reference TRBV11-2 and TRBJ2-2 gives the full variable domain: EAGVAQSPRYKIIEKRQSVAFWCNPISGHATLYWYQQILGQGPKLLIQFQNNGVVDDSQLPKDRFSAERLKGVDSTLKIQPAKLEDSAVYLCASSLAMNTGELFFGEGSRLTVL.

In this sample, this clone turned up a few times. The CDR3, as DNA: TGTGCCAGTATCCTCCCCAACACCGGGGAGCTGTTTTTT. Residues: CASILPNTGELFF. V and J are TRBV19 and TRBJ2-2, with D uncertain. The CDR3 length is 13 residues. CDR1 is LNHDA, CDR2 SQIVND, per germline (reference sequence). Deletions cut 7 bases from V and 2 bases from J, with 8 bases between.

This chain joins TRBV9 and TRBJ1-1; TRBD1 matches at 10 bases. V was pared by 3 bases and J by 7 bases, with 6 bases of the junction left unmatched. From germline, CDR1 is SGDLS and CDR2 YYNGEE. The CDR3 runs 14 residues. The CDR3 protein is CASSATGTGVEAFF. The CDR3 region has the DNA TGTGCCAGCAGCGCTACCGGGACAGGGGTTGAAGCTTTCTTT.

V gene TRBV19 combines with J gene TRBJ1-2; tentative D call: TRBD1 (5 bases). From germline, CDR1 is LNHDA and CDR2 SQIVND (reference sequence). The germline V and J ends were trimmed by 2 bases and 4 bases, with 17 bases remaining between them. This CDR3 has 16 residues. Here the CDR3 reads CASSITPGGGVYGYTF. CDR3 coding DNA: TGTGCCAGTAGTATAACCCCTGGGGGGGGTGTCTATGGCTACACCTTC.

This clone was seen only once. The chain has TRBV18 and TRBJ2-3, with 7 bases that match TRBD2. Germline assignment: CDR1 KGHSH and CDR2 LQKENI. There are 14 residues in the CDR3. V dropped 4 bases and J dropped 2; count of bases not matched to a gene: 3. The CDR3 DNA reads TGTGCCAGCTCACTGGCGGGGGACACAGATACGCAGTATTTT. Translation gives CASSLAGDTDTQYF. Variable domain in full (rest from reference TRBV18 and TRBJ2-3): NAGVMQNPRHLVRRRGQEARLRCSPMKGHSHVYWYRQLPEEGLKFMVYLQKENIIDESGMPKERFSAEFPKEGPSILRIQQVVRGDSAAYFCASSLAGDTDTQYFGPGTRLTVL.

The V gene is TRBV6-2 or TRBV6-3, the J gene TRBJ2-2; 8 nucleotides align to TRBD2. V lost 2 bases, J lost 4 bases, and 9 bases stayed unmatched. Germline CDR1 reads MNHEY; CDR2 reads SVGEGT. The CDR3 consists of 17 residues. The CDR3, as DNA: TGTGCCAGCAGTTACGGTAGGGTAGCGGGGCGCACCGGGGAGCTGTTTTTT. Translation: CASSYGRVAGRTGELFF.

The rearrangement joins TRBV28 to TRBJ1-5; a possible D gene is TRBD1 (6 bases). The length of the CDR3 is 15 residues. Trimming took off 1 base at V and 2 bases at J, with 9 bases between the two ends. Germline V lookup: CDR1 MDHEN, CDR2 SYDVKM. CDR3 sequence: CASSLSGAGNQPQHF. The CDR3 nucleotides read TGTGCCAGCAGTTTATCAGGGGCCGGCAATCAGCCCCAGCATTTT.

In DNA, the CDR3 is TGTGCCAGCAGTGGAACAGGGGGGTCCCTGGGTCAGCCCCAGCATTTT. This sequence encodes CASSGTGGSLGQPQHF. The rearrangement joins TRBV6-1 to TRBJ1-5, with TRBD1 identical over 8 bases. This CDR3 is built from 16 residues. Trimming cost V 4 bases and J 6 bases; bases outside gene matches: 11. Germline V lookup: CDR1 MNHNS, CDR2 SASEGT.

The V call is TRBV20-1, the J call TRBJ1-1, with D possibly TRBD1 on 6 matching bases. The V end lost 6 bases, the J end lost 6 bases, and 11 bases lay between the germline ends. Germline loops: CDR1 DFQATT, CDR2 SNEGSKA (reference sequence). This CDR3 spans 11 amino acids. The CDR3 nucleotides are TGCAGTGCGTCGACAGGCCCTGAAGCTTTCTTT. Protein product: CSASTGPEAFF.

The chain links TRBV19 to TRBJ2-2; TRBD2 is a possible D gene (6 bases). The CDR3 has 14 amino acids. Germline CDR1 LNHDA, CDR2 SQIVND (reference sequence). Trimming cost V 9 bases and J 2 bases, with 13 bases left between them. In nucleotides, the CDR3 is TGTGCCAGCGTGGGACTCCTAAACACCGGGGAGCTGTTTTTT. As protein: CASVGLLNTGELFF.

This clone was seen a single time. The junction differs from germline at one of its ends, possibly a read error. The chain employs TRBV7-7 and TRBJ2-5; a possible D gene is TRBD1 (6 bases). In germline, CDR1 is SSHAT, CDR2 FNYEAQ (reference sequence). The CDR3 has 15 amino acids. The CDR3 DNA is TGTGCTAGCAGCCTAGGATCTTTAAGGGGGGAGACCCAGTACTTC. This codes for CASSLGSLRGETQYF. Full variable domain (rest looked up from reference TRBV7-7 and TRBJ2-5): GAGVSQSPRYKVTKRGQDVTLRCDPISSHATLYWYQQALGQGPEFLTYFNYEAQPDKSGLPSDRFSAERPEGSISTLTIQRTEQRDSAMYRCASSLGSLRGETQYFGPGTRLLVL.

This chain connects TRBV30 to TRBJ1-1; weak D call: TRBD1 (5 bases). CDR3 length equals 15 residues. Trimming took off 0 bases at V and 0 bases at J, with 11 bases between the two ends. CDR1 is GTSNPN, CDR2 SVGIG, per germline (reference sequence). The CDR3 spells CAWSVGTIMNTEAFF. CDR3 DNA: TGTGCCTGGAGTGTCGGGACTATCATGAACACTGAAGCTTTCTTT.

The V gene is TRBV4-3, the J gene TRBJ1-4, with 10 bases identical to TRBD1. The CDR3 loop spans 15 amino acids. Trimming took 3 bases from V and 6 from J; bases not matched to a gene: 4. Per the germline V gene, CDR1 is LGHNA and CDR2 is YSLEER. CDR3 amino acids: CASSHSGTGDEKLFF. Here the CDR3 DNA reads TGCGCCAGCAGCCACTCCGGGACAGGGGATGAAAAACTGTTTTTT.

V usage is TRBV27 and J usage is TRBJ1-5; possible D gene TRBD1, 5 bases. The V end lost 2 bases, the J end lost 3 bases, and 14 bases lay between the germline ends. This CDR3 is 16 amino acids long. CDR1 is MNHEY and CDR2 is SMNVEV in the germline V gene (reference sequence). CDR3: CASSLEGARINQPQHF. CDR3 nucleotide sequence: TGTGCCAGCAGTTTAGAAGGGGCGCGGATCAATCAGCCCCAGCATTTT.

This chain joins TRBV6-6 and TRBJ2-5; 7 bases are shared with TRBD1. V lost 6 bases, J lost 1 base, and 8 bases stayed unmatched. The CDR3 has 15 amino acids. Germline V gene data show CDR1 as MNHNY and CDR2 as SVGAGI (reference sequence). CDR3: CASSSSDRIQETQYF. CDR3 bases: TGTGCCAGCAGCTCATCGGACAGGATCCAAGAGACCCAGTACTTC.

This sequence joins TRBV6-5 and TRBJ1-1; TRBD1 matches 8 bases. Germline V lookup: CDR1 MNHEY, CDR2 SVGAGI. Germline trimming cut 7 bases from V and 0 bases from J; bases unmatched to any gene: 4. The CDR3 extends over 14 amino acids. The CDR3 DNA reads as TGTGCCAGCATGGGACAGGAGTTGAACACTGAAGCTTTCTTT. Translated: CASMGQELNTEAFF.

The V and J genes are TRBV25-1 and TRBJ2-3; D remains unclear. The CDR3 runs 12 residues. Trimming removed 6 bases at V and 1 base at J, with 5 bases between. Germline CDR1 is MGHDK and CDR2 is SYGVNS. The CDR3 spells CASSPGTDTQYF. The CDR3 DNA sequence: TGTGCCAGCAGCCCCGGCACAGATACGCAGTATTTT.

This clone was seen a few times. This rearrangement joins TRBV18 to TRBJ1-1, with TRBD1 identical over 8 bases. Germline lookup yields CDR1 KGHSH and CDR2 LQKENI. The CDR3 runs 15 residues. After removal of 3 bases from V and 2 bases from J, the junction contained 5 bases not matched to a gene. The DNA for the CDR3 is TGTGCCAGCTCACCGGGACAGGAGGTTAACACTGAAGCTTTCTTT. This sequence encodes CASSPGQEVNTEAFF.

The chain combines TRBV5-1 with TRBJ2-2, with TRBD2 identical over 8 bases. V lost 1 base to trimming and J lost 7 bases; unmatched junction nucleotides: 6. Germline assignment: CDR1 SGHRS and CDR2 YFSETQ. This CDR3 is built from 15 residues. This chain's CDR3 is CASSLPGGPLGELFF. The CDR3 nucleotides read TGCGCCAGCAGCTTGCCGGGGGGGCCTCTCGGGGAGCTGTTTTTT.